The clone carrying this TCR beta chain is categorized as medium-sized. Its matching antigen is unknown. With 3 bases clipped from V and 4 bases from J, the junction kept 8 bases outside the gene matches. Germline CDR1 GTSNPN, CDR2 SVGIG (reference sequence). The CDR3 runs to 14 residues. TCRdb re-called the 5' RACE reads through MiXCR, storing one row per CDR3 protein. The sample consists of approximately 19,000 distinct CDR3 sequences, 4% to 5.5% of them appearing once. The sample comes from a study of early T cells in non-severe SARS-CoV-2 infection. Study-wide results and caveats: Using VDJdb, the matching emphasized anti-spike CD8 responses while missing private and CD4 specificities.

The TCR was taken from an adult who was a healthcare worker with PCR-confirmed SARS-CoV-2 infection or an uninfected control (not recorded which). The sequenced sample consisted of whole blood. The chain has TRBV30 and TRBJ1-2; 7 bases map to TRBD1. The CDR3: CAWRPGQSIYGYTF. CDR3 in DNA: TGTGCCTGGAGGCCGGGACAGTCTATCTATGGCTACACCTTC.